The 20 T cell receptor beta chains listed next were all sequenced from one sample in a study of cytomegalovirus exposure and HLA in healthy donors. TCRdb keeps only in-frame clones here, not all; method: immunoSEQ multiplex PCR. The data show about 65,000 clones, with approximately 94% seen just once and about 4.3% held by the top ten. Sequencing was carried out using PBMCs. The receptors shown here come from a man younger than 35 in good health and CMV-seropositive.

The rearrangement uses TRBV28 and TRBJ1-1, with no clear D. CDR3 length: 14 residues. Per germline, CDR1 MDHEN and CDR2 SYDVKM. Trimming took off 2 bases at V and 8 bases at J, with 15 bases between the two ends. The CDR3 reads CASSLLGSRVEAFF. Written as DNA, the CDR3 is TGTGCCAGCAGTTTACTCGGTTCGAGGGTCGAAGCTTTCTTT.

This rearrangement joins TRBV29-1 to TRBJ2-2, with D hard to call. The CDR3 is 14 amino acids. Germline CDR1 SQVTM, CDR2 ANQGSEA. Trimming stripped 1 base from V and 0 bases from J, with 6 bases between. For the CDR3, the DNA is TGCAGCGTTGAAGTTCGGGCGAACACCGGGGAGCTGTTTTTT. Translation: CSVEVRANTGELFF.

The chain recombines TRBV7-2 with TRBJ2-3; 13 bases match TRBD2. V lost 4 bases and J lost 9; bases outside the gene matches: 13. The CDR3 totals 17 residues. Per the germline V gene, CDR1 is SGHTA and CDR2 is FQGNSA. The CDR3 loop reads CASSSTNGLAGDGTQYF. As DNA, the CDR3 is TGTGCCAGCAGCTCTACCAATGGACTAGCGGGAGATGGCACGCAGTATTTT.

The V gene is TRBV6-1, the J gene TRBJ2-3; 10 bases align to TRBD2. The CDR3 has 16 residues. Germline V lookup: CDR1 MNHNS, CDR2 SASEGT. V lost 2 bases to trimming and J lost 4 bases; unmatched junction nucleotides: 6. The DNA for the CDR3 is TGTGCCAGCAGTGAACTTAAGCGGGGGGGCTCAGATACGCAGTATTTT. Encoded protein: CASSELKRGGSDTQYF.

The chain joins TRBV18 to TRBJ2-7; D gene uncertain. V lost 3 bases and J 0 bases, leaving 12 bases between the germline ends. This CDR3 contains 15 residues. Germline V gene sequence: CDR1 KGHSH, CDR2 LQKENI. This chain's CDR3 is CASSPTPSFSYEQYF. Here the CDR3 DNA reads TGTGCCAGCTCACCTACCCCTAGTTTCTCCTACGAGCAGTACTTC.

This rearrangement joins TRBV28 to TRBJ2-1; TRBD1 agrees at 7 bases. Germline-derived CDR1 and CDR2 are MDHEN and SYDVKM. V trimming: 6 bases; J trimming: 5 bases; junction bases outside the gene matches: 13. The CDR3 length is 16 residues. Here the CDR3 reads CASSLPDRVLDNEQFF. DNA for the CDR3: TGTGCCAGCAGCCTACCTGACAGGGTCCTGGACAATGAGCAGTTCTTC. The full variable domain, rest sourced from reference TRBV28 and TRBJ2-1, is DVKVTQSSRYLVKRTGEKVFLECVQDMDHENMFWYRQDPGLGLRLIYFSYDVKMKEKGDIPEGYSVSREKKERFSLILESASTNQTSMYLCASSLPDRVLDNEQFFGPGTRLTVL.

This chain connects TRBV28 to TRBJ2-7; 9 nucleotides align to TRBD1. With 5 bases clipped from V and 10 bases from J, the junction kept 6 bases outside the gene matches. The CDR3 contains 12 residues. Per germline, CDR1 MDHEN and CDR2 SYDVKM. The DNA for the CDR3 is TGTGCCAGCAGTCTGGACAGGGGCGGTCAGTACTTC. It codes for CASSLDRGGQYF.

The CDR3: CATSERLASYEQYF. The CDR3 DNA reads as TGTGCCACCAGCGAGAGACTAGCCTCCTACGAGCAGTACTTC. This rearrangement joins TRBV15 to TRBJ2-7; 7 positions agree with TRBD2. The CDR3 totals 14 residues. Germline trimming cut 5 bases from V and 0 bases from J; bases unmatched to any gene: 4. Germline V gene sequence: CDR1 LNHNV, CDR2 YYDKDF (reference sequence). Filled out from reference TRBV15 and TRBJ2-7, the complete variable domain reads DAMVIQNPRYQVTQFGKPVTLSCSQTLNHNVMYWYQQKSSQAPKLLFHYYDKDFNNEADTPDNFQSRRPNTSFCFLDIRSPGLGDTAMYLCATSERLASYEQYFGPGTRLTVT.

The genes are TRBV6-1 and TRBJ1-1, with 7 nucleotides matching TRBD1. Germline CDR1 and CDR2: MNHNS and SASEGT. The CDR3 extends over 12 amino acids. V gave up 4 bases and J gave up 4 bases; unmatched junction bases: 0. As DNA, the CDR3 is TGTGCCAGCAGTGGGGACAGCACTGAAGCTTTCTTT. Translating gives CASSGDSTEAFF.

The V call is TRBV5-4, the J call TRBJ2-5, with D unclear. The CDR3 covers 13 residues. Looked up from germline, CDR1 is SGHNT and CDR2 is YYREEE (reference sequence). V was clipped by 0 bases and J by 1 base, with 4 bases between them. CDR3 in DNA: TGTGCCAGCAGCTTGGTCTCCCAAGAGACCCAGTACTTC. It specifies CASSLVSQETQYF.

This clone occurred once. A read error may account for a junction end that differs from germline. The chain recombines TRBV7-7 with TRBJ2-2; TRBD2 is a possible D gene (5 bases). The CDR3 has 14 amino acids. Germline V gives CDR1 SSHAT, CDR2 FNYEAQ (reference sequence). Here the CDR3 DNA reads TGTGCTAGCAGCTTATCGGGAAACACCGGGGAGCTGTTTTTT. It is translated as CASSLSGNTGELFF.

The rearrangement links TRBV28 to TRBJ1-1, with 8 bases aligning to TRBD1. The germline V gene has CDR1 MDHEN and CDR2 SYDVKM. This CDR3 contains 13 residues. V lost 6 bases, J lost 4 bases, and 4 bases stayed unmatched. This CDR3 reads CASSPDRGTEAFF. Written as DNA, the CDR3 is TGTGCCAGCAGCCCTGACAGGGGCACTGAAGCTTTCTTT.

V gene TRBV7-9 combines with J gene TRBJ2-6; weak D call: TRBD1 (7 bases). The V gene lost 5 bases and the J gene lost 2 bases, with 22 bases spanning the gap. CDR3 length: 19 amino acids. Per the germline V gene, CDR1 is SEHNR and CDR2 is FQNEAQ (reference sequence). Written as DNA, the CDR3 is TGTGCCAGCAGCCCCAGGGGCGGAGGGGGCCCGACTGGGGCCAACGTCCTGACTTTC. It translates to CASSPRGGGGPTGANVLTF. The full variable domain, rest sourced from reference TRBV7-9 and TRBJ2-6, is DTGVSQNPRHKITKRGQNVTFRCDPISEHNRLYWYRQTLGQGPEFLTYFQNEAQLEKSRLLSDRFSAERPKGSFSTLEIQRTEQGDSAMYLCASSPRGGGGPTGANVLTFGAGSRLTVL.

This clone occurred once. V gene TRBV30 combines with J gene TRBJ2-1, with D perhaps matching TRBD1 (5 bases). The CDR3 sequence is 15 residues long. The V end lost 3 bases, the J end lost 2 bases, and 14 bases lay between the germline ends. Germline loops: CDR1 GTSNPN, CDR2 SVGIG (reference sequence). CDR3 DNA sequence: TGTGCCTGGAGCAAAGGGCAGGGCGCCTACAATGAGCAGTTCTTC. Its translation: CAWSKGQGAYNEQFF.

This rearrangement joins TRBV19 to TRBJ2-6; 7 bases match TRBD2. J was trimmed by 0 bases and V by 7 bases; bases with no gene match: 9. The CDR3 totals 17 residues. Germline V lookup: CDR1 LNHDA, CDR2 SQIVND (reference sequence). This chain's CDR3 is CASIGLAEASGANVLTF. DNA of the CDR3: TGTGCCAGTATTGGGCTAGCGGAGGCCTCTGGGGCCAACGTCCTGACTTTC.

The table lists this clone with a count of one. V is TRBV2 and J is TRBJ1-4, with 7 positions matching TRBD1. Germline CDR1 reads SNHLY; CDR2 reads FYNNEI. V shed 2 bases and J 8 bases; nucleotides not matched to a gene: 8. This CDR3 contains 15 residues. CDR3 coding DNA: TGTGCCAGCAGTGAATGGAGGGGGCTATGGGAAAAACTGTTTTTT. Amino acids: CASSEWRGLWEKLFF.

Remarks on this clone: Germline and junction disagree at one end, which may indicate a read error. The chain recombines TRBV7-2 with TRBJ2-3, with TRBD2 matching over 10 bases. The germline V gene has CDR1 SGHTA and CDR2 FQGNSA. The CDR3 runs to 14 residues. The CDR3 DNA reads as TGTGCCAGCAGCTTAGCGAGGGCTAGCGGGGGCTGGGATTTT. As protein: CASSLARASGGWDF.

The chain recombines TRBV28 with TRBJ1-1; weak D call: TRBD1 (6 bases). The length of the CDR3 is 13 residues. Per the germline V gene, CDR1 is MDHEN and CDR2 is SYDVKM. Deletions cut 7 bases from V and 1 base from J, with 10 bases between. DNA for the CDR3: TGTGCCAGCATATCGACAGGGAACACTGAAGCTTTCTTT. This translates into CASISTGNTEAFF. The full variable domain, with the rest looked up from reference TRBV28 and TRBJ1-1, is DVKVTQSSRYLVKRTGEKVFLECVQDMDHENMFWYRQDPGLGLRLIYFSYDVKMKEKGDIPEGYSVSREKKERFSLILESASTNQTSMYLCASISTGNTEAFFGQGTRLTVV.

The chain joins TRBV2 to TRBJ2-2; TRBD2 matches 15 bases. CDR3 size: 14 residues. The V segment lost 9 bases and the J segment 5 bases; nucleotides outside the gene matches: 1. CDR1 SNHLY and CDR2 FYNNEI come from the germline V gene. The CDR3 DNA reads TGTGCCAGTGGACTAGCGGGAGGGACCGGGGAGCTGTTTTTT. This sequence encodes CASGLAGGTGELFF.

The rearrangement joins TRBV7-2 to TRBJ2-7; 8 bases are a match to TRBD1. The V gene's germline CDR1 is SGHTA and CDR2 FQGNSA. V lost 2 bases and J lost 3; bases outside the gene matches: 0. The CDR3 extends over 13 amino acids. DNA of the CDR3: TGTGCCAGCAGCTTAACAGGGGGCTACGAGCAGTACTTC. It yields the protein CASSLTGGYEQYF.